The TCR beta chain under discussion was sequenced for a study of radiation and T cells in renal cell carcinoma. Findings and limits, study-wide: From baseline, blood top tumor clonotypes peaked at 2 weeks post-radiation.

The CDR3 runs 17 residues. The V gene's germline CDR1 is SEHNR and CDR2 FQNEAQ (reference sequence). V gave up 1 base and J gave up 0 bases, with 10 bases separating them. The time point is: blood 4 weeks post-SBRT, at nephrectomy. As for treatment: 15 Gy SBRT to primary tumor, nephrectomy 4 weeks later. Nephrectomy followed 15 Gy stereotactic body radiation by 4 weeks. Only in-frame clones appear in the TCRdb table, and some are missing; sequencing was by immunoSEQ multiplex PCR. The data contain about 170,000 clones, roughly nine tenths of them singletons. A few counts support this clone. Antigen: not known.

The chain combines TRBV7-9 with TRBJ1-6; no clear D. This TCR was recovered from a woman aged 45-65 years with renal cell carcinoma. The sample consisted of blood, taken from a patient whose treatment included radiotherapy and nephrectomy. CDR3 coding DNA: TGTGCCAGCAGCTTAGGAACGGGAAGCTCCTATAATTCACCCCTCCACTTT. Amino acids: CASSLGTGSSYNSPLHF.